The entry below describes one T cell receptor beta chain. The CDR3 is 12 amino acids. Trimming removed 9 bases from V and 6 bases from J, with 14 bases in between. These data come from a study of blood T cell repertoires in COVID-19. In the study overall: The United States, Italy and Spain supplied acute and convalescent COVID-19 samples.

Repertoires were generated with immunoSEQ multiplex PCR, while TCRdb's copy carries only in-frame clones and drops some. The sample contains under 250,000 clones, about 76% of which appear only once. It was during active infection that Seattle patients were enrolled and then longitudinally followed. This clonotype was sampled from a woman aged 40 to 55 with COVID-19, enrolled during active disease. The sample was peripheral blood. The chain links TRBV12-3 or TRBV12-4 to TRBJ1-2; D perhaps matches TRBD1 (6 bases). CDR3 protein: CASTRDTHGYTF. CDR3 coding DNA: TGTGCCAGTACCCGGGACACCCATGGCTACACCTTC.